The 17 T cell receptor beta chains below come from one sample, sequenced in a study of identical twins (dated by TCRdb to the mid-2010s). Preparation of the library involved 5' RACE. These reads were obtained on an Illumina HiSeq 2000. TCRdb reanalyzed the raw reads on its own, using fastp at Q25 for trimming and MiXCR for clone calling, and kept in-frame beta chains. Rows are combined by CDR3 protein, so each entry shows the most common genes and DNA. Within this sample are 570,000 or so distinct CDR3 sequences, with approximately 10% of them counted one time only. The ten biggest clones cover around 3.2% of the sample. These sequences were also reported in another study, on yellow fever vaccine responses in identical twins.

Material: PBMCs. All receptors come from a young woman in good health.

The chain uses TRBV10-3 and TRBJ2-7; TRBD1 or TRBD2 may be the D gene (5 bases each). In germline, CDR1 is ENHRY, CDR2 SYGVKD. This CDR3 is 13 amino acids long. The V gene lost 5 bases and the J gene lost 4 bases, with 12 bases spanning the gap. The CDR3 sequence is CAISKPEGYEQYF. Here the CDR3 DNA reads TGTGCCATCAGTAAACCAGAGGGGTACGAGCAGTACTTC.

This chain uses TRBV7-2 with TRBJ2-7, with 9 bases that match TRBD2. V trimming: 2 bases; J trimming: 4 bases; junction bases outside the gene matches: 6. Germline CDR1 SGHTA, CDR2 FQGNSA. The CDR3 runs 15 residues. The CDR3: CASSLSAGGLYEQYF. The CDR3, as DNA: TGTGCCAGCAGCTTATCAGCGGGAGGACTATACGAGCAGTACTTC. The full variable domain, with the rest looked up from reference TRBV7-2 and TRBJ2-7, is GAGVSQSPSNKVTEKGKDVELRCDPISGHTALYWYRQSLGQGLEFLIYFQGNSAPDKSGLPSDRFSAERTGGSVSTLTIQRTQQEDSAVYLCASSLSAGGLYEQYFGPGTRLTVT.

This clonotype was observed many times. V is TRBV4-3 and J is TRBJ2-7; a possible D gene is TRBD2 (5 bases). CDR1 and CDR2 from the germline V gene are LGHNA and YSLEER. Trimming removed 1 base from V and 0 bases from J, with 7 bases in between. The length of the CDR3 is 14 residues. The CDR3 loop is CASSQVAGSYEQYF. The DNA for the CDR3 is TGCGCCAGCAGCCAAGTGGCGGGCTCCTACGAGCAGTACTTC.

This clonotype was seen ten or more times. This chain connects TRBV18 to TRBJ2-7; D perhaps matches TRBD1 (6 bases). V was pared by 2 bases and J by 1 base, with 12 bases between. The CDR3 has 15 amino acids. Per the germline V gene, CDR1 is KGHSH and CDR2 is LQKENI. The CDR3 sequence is CASSPMKGESYEQYF. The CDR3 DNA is TGTGCCAGCTCACCAATGAAGGGGGAGTCCTACGAGCAGTACTTC.

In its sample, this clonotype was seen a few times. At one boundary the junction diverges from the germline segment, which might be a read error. The CDR3 here is CASSAYRDLNYDYTF. The CDR3, as DNA: TGTGCCAGCAGTGCCTACAGGGATCTGAACTATGACTACACCTTC. The chain uses TRBV6-1 and TRBJ1-2; perhaps TRBD1 as D (6 bases). CDR1 and CDR2 (germline): MNHNS, SASEGT. The CDR3 has 15 residues.

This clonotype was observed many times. The CDR3 here is CSVEASTDTQYF. As DNA, the CDR3 is TGCAGCGTTGAAGCCAGCACAGATACGCAGTATTTT. The gene calls are TRBV29-1 and TRBJ2-3; D not resolved. V was pared by 1 base and J by 0 bases, with 2 bases between. The V gene's germline CDR1 is SQVTM and CDR2 ANQGSEA. The CDR3 totals 12 residues.

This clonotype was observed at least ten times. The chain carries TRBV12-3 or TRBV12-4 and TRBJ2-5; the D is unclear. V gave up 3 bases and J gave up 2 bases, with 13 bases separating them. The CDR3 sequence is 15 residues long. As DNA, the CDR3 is TGTGCCAGCAGTTTTACGTCCGGCGGTCAAGAGACCCAGTACTTC. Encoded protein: CASSFTSGGQETQYF.

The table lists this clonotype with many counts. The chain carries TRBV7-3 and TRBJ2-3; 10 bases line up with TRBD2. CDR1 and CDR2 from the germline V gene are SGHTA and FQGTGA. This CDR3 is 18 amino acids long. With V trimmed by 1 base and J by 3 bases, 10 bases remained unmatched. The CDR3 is CASSLMERGGRRTDTQYF. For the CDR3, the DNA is TGTGCCAGCAGCTTAATGGAGCGGGGGGGCCGACGGACAGATACGCAGTATTTT.

The CDR3 here is CASSQVGRAQYNEKLFF. The CDR3, as DNA: TGTGCCAGCAGCCAAGTTGGTCGAGCTCAGTATAATGAAAAACTGTTTTTT. This chain links TRBV3-1 with TRBJ1-4; D is ambiguous. The germline V gene encodes CDR1 LGHDT and CDR2 YNNKEL (reference sequence). The CDR3 runs 17 residues. V lost 1 base and J 4 bases, leaving 16 bases between the germline ends.

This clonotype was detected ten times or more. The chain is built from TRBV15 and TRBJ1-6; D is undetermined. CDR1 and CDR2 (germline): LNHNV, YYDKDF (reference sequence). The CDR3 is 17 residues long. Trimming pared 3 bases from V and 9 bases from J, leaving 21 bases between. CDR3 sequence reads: CATSSTRTHVGGSPLHF. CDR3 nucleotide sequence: TGTGCCACCAGCAGTACAAGGACGCATGTAGGTGGTTCACCCCTCCACTTT.

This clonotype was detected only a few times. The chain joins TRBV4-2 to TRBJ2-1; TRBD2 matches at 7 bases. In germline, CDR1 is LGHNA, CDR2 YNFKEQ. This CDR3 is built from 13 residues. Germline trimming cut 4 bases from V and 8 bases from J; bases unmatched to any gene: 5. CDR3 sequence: CASSRVRGDEQFF. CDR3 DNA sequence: TGTGCCAGCAGCCGGGTCCGGGGGGATGAGCAGTTCTTC.

CDR3 nucleotides: TGTGCCAGCAGCCGAAGGACAGGGAACACTGAAGCTTTCTTT. This sequence encodes CASSRRTGNTEAFF. The chain combines TRBV7-2 with TRBJ1-1; 7 bases map to TRBD1. The germline gives CDR1 SGHTA, CDR2 FQGNSA. V lost 5 bases and J lost 1; bases outside the gene matches: 4. The CDR3 spans 14 residues.

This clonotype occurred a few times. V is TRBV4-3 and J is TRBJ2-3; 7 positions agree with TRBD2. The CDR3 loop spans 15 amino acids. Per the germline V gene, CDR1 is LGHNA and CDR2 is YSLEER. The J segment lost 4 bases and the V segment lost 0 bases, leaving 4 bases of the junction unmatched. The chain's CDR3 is CASSQESGTADTQYF. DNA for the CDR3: TGCGCCAGCAGCCAAGAGAGCGGGACCGCAGATACGCAGTATTTT.

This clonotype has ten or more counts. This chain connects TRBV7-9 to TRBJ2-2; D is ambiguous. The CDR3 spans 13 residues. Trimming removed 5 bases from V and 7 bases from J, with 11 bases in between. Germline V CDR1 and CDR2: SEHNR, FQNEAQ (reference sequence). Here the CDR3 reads CASSPSNVGELFF. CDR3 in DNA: TGTGCCAGCAGCCCAAGTAATGTCGGGGAGCTGTTTTTT.

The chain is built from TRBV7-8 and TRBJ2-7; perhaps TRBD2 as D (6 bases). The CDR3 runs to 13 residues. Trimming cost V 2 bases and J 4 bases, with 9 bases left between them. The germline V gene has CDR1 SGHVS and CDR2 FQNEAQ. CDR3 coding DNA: TGTGCCAGCAGCTTACTAGCGATATACGAGCAGTACTTC. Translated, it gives CASSLLAIYEQYF.

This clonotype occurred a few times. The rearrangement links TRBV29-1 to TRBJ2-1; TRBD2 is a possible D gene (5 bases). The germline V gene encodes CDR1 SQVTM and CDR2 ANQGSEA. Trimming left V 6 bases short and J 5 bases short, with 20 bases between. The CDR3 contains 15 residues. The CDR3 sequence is CSVGSYGTANNEQFF. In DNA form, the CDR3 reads TGCAGCGTGGGGAGCTACGGCACAGCGAACAATGAGCAGTTCTTC.

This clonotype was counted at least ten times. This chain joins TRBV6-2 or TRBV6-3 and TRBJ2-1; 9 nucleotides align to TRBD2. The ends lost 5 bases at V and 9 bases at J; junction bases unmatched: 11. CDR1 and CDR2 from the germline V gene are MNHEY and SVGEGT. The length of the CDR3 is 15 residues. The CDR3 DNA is TGTGCCAGCAGTCCCCTCGCGGGGGGGCAGTTTGAGCAGTTCTTC. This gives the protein CASSPLAGGQFEQFF.